The present TCR beta chain was sequenced within a study of blood T cell repertoires in COVID-19. Sequencing was performed with immunoSEQ multiplex PCR; in TCRdb, only in-frame clones are kept and a portion is missing. The sample shows 75,000 to 95,000 clones, under 80% of them seen only once. CDR3 length equals 16 residues. With V trimmed by 3 bases and J by 7 bases, 7 bases remained unmatched. Looked up from germline, CDR1 is MNHEY and CDR2 is SMNVEV (reference sequence). This clone came up a few times. The TCR originated in a man in his 70s with COVID-19, enrolled during active disease. Sequencing was performed on peripheral blood. The chain has TRBV27 and TRBJ1-6; 9 bases match TRBD1. CDR3 in amino acids: CASSFGQTGGNSPLHF. The CDR3 nucleotides are TGTGCCAGCAGTTTCGGCCAAACAGGGGGCAATTCACCCCTCCACTTT.